This T cell receptor beta chain was retrieved from a study of CD8 T cells in ankylosing spondylitis. Notes on the study in general: Ankylosing spondylitis blood seemed to carry a telltale TCR beta motif made of eight highly homologous variants.

The V end lost 2 bases, the J end lost 5 bases, and 9 bases lay between the germline ends. Germline CDR1 reads KGHSH; CDR2 reads LQKENI. The CDR3 loop spans 13 amino acids. TCRdb re-derived calls from the 5' RACE reads in MiXCR, one entry per CDR3 protein. This sample has around 440,000 distinct CDR3 sequences, with roughly 17% found just once. The table lists this clonotype with a few counts. Its antigen is undetermined. This sequence originates from a male donor with ankylosing spondylitis. Material for sequencing was blood, either unsorted or a sorted T cell fraction (not recorded which). This rearrangement joins TRBV18 to TRBJ2-5; D unclear. The CDR3 DNA is TGTGCCAGCTCACCATCCGTAATCGAGACCCAGTACTTC. Protein product: CASSPSVIETQYF.